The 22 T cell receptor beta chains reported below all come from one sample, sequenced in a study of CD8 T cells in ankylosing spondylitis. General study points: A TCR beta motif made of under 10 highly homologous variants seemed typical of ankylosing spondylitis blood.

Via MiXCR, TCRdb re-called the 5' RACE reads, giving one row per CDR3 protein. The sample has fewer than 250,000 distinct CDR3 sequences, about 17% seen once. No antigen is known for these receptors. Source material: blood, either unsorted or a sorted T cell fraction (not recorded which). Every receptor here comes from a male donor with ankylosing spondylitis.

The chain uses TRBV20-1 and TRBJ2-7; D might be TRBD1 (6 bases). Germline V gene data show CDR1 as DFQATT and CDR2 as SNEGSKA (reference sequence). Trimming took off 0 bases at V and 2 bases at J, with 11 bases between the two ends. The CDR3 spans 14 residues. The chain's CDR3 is CSARDSTGTYEQYF. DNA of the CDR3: TGCAGTGCTAGAGATTCCACAGGGACCTACGAGCAGTACTTC.

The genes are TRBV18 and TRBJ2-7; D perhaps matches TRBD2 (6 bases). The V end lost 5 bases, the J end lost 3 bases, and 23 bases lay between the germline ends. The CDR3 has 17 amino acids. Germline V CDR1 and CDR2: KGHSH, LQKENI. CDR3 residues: CASSTCDVAGGCYEQYF. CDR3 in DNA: TGTGCCAGCTCAACTTGTGACGTAGCCGGGGGATGCTACGAGCAGTACTTC.

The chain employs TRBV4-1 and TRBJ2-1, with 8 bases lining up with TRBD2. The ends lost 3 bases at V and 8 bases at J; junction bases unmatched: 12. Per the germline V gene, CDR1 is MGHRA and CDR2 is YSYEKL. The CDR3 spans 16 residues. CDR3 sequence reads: CASSHPTGTSADEQFF. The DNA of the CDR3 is TGCGCCAGCAGCCACCCGACCGGGACTAGTGCTGATGAGCAGTTCTTC.

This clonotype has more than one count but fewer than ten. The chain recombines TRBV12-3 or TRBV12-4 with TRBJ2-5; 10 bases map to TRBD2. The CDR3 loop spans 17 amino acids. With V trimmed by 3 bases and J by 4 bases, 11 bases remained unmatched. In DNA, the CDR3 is TGTGCCAGCAGTTTCCGAGCGGGAGGGCCCTCAGGAGAGACCCAGTACTTC. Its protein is CASSFRAGGPSGETQYF.

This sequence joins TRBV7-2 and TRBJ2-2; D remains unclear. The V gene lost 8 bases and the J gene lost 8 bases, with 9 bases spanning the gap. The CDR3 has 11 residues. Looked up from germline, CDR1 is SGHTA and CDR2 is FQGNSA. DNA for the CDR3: TGTGCCAGCGGGATAGGAGGGGAGCTGTTTTTT. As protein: CASGIGGELFF.

The CDR3 DNA follows: TGCAGTGCTACCTTAGGGACCATAAATGAGCAGTTCTTC. The encoded protein is CSATLGTINEQFF. The V call is TRBV20-1, the J call TRBJ2-1; D possibly matches TRBD1 or TRBD2 (5 bases each). V lost 4 bases and J 7 bases, leaving 14 bases between the germline ends. The V gene's germline CDR1 is DFQATT and CDR2 SNEGSKA (reference sequence). This CDR3 region has 13 residues.

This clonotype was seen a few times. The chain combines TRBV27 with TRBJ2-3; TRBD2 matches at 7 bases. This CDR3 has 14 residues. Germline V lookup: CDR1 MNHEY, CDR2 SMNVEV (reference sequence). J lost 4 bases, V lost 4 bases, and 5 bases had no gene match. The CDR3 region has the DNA TGTGCCAGCAGTTCCCTAGCGGCATCAGATACGCAGTATTTT. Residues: CASSSLAASDTQYF.

The CDR3 sequence: CSAREMRASDEQFF. CDR3 nucleotide sequence: TGCAGTGCTAGAGAGATGCGGGCGTCCGATGAGCAGTTCTTC. The J gene is TRBJ2-1, the V gene TRBV20-1; D is possibly TRBD2 (5 bases). The CDR3 has 14 amino acids. The V end lost 0 bases, the J end lost 8 bases, and 14 bases lay between the germline ends. The V gene's germline CDR1 is DFQATT and CDR2 SNEGSKA (reference sequence).

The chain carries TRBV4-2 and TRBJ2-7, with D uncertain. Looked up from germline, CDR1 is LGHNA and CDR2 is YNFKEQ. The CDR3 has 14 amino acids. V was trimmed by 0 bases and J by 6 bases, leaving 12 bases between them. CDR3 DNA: TGTGCCAGCAGCCAAGACGTCTCTTACCCCGAGCAGTACTTC. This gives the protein CASSQDVSYPEQYF.

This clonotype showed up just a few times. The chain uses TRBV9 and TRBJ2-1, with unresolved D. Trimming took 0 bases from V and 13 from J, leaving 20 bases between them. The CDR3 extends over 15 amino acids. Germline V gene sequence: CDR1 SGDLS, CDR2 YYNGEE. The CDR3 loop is CASSVGANELASQFF. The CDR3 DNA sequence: TGTGCCAGCAGCGTAGGAGCGAACGAACTGGCGAGTCAGTTCTTC.

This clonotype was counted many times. The DNA for the CDR3 is TGCGCCAGCAGCTTGGTAGGGGACAGCTCCCTGGGTGGCTACACCTTC. Amino acids: CASSLVGDSSLGGYTF. The V and J genes are TRBV5-1 and TRBJ1-2, with 7 bases that match TRBD1. The CDR3 loop spans 16 amino acids. Germline V lookup: CDR1 SGHRS, CDR2 YFSETQ. The J segment lost 7 bases and the V segment lost 0 bases, leaving 12 bases of the junction unmatched.

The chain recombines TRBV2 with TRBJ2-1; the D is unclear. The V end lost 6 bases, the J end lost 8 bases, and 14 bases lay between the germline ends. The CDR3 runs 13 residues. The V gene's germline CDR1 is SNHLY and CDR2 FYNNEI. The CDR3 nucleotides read TGTGCCAGCAGCGATAGCTGGAACCATGAGCAGTTCTTC. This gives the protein CASSDSWNHEQFF.

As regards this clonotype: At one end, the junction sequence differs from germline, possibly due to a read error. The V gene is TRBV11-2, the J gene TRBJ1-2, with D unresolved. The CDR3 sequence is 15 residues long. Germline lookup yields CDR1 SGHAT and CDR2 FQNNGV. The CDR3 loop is CASSLDVRTPYGYTF. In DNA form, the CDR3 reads TGTGCCAGCAGTTTAGATGTCAGGACGCCCTATGGCTACACCTTC.

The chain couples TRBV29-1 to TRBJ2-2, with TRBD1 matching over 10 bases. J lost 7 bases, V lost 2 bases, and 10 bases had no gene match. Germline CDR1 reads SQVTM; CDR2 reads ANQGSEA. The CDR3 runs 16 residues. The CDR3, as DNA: TGCAGCGTTGAATTCCCGGACAGGGGGTTGGACGGGGAGCTGTTTTTT. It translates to CSVEFPDRGLDGELFF.

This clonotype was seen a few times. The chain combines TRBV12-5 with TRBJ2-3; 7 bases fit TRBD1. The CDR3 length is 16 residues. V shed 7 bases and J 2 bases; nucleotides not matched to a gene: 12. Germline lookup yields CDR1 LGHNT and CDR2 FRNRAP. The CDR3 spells CASALPQGSATDTQYF. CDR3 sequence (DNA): TGTGCTAGTGCCCTACCACAGGGGTCCGCCACAGATACGCAGTATTTT.

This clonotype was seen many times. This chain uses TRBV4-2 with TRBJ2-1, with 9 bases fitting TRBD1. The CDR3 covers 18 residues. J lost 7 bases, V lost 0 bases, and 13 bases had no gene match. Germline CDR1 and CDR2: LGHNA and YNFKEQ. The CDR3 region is CASSQEDWGTGSVNEQFF. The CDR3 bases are TGTGCCAGCAGCCAAGAAGATTGGGGGACAGGGTCGGTGAATGAGCAGTTCTTC.

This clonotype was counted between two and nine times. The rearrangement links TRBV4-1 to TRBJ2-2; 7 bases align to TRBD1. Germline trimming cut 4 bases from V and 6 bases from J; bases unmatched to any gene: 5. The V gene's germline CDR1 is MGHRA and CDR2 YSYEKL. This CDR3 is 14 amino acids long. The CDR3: CASSPGQDPGELFF. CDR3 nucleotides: TGCGCCAGCAGCCCAGGACAGGACCCCGGGGAGCTGTTTTTT.

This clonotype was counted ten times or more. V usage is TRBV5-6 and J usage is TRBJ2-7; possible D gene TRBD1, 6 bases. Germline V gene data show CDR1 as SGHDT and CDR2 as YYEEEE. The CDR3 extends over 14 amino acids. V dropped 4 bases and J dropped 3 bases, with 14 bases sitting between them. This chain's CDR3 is CASSLGQSFYEQYF. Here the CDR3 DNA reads TGTGCCAGCAGCCTCGGACAGTCTTTCTACGAGCAGTACTTC.

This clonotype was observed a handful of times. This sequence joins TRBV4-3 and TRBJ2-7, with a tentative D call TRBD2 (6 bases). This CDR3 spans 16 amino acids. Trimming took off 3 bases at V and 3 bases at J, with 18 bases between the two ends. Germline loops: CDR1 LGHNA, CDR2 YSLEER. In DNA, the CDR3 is TGCGCCAGCAGCCAGGAGGGACCCCTTGGGGGCTACGAGCAGTACTTC. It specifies CASSQEGPLGGYEQYF.

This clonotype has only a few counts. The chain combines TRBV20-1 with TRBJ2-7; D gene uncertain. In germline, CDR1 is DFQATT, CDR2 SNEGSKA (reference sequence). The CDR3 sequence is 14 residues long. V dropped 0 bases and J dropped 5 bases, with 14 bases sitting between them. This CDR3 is CSARDLRSSDEQYF. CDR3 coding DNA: TGCAGTGCTAGAGACTTACGGAGCAGCGACGAGCAGTACTTC.

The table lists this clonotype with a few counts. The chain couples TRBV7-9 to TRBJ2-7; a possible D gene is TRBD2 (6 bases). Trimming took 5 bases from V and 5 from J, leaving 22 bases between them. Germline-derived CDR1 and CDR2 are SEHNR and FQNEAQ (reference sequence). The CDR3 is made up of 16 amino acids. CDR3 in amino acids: CASSPTTGLPAHEQYF. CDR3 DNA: TGTGCCAGCAGCCCTACCACGGGACTCCCTGCCCACGAGCAGTACTTC.

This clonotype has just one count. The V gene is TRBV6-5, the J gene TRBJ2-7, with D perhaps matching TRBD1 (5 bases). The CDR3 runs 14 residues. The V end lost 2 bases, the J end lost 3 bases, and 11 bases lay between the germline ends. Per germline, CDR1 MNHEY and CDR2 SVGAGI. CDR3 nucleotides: TGTGCCAGCAGTTACATGGGGCCAAGCTACGAGCAGTACTTC. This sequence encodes CASSYMGPSYEQYF.